The 29 T cell receptor beta chains in this list originate from one sample, sequenced in a study of blood T cell repertoires in COVID-19. Sequenced by immunoSEQ multiplex PCR; TCRdb stores in-frame clones only, minus some. This table has around 220,000 clones, around 84% appearing once. Sequences were obtained from peripheral blood. The receptor set was obtained from a man aged 25-45 years with active or convalescent COVID-19.

This chain joins TRBV25-1 and TRBJ1-2; TRBD1 matches 7 bases. CDR3 length: 14 amino acids. Germline CDR1 and CDR2: MGHDK and SYGVNS. Trimming removed 4 bases from V and 9 bases from J; junction bases left unmatched: 11. CDR3 DNA sequence: TGTGCCAGCAGTGCCCGAACGGGACAGTACCGCTACACCTTC. Translated: CASSARTGQYRYTF.

This clone showed up just a few times. This rearrangement joins TRBV30 to TRBJ1-2, with 9 positions matching TRBD1. The CDR3 sequence is 15 residues long. Germline-derived CDR1 and CDR2 are GTSNPN and SVGIG (reference sequence). V lost 5 bases to trimming and J lost 2 bases; unmatched junction nucleotides: 9. The CDR3 nucleotides read TGTGCCTGGGGGGGACAGGGTGCTTCCAACTATGGCTACACCTTC. The encoded protein is CAWGGQGASNYGYTF.

V is TRBV7-9 and J is TRBJ1-3; D call uncertain. The CDR3 contains 16 residues. Between the trimmed V and J ends, which lost 5 bases and 2 bases, there was a span of 16 bases. Germline CDR1 SEHNR, CDR2 FQNEAQ (reference sequence). CDR3 nucleotide sequence: TGTGCCAGCAGCCCATCGGACTTGTCCGCTGGAAACACCATATATTTT. It codes for CASSPSDLSAGNTIYF.

The chain has TRBV19 and TRBJ1-1; 7 bases map to TRBD1. Per the germline V gene, CDR1 is LNHDA and CDR2 is SQIVND (reference sequence). This CDR3 region has 16 residues. The junction had 12 bases not matched to a gene; V was cut back by 5 bases and J by 3 bases. CDR3 bases: TGTGCCAGTAGTGATACCCGACAGGGTACCTACACTGAAGCTTTCTTT. Translated: CASSDTRQGTYTEAFF.

This clone was recorded once. The chain links TRBV24-1 to TRBJ2-3; 7 positions match TRBD1. With V trimmed by 0 bases and J by 0 bases, 14 bases remained unmatched. This CDR3 contains 20 residues. CDR1 is KGHDR, CDR2 SFDVKD, per germline. The CDR3 protein is CATSDLRGTSGQQSTDTQYF. CDR3 sequence (DNA): TGTGCCACCAGTGATTTGCGTGGAACTTCGGGACAGCAAAGCACAGATACGCAGTATTTT.

This clone was picked up a small number of times. This chain uses TRBV19 with TRBJ1-1, with D possibly being TRBD1 (5 bases). This CDR3 has 13 residues. The germline V and J ends were trimmed by 7 bases and 5 bases, with 14 bases remaining between them. Per germline, CDR1 LNHDA and CDR2 SQIVND (reference sequence). The CDR3 region is CASTISGGTEAFF. As DNA, the CDR3 is TGTGCCAGTACTATCTCCGGGGGAACTGAAGCTTTCTTT.

This chain joins TRBV5-1 and TRBJ1-5; possibly TRBD1 for D (5 bases). The length of the CDR3 is 18 residues. Germline V lookup: CDR1 SGHRS, CDR2 YFSETQ. Trimming shortened V by 7 bases and J by 0 bases, and 23 bases separated the two germline ends. Here the CDR3 DNA reads TGCGCCAGCGGGGGGGTGAGTAGGGGAAATTATAGCAATCAGCCCCAGCATTTT. Protein product: CASGGVSRGNYSNQPQHF.

The rearrangement joins TRBV5-1 to TRBJ1-5; D is uncertain. CDR1 is SGHRS, CDR2 YFSETQ, per germline. With 0 bases removed from V and 3 bases from J, the gap between germline ends came to 10 bases. This CDR3 is 15 amino acids long. The DNA for the CDR3 is TGCGCCAGCAGCTTGGTCTACGGAGTCAATCAGCCCCAGCATTTT. Protein: CASSLVYGVNQPQHF.

The chain has TRBV10-3 and TRBJ1-1; weak D call: TRBD1 (5 bases). Trimming removed 8 bases at V and 6 bases at J, with 10 bases between. Germline V gene lookup returns CDR1 ENHRY and CDR2 SYGVKD. CDR3 length equals 11 residues. The chain's CDR3 is CAIGDSSEAFF. DNA of the CDR3: TGTGCCATCGGCGACAGCTCTGAAGCTTTCTTT.

Only one count was recorded for this clone. The V gene is TRBV21-1, the J gene TRBJ2-7; TRBD1, as called in the table, went unchecked against the DNA. TRBV21-1 is a listed pseudogene. CDR3 length equals 18 residues. The CDR3 coding sequence is TGTGCCAGCAGCAAGGGTGGGGACAGACACCGAAAAACCTACGAGCAGTACTTC. Its translation is CASSKGGDRHRKTYEQYF.

This rearrangement joins TRBV6-2 or TRBV6-3 to TRBJ1-2, with D uncertain. Germline V CDR1 and CDR2: MNHEY, SVGEGT. Trimming stripped 4 bases from V and 2 bases from J, with 8 bases between. The CDR3 has 13 amino acids. The DNA for the CDR3 is TGTGCCAGCAGTTCGGTCTTAAACTATGGCTACACCTTC. It codes for CASSSVLNYGYTF.

The chain uses TRBV10-3 and TRBJ2-2, with D possibly TRBD1 on 6 matching bases. The CDR3 consists of 16 residues. In germline, CDR1 is ENHRY, CDR2 SYGVKD. Deletions cut 6 bases from V and 6 bases from J, with 20 bases between. The CDR3 is CAISFTKGGSAGELFF. CDR3 bases: TGTGCCATCAGCTTCACAAAAGGGGGATCAGCCGGGGAGCTGTTTTTT.

This clone occurred a few times. CDR3 protein: CASSSPTSGGANEQYF. The CDR3 coding sequence is TGCGCCAGCAGCTCCCCGACTAGCGGGGGGGCCAACGAGCAGTACTTC. The chain has TRBV5-1 and TRBJ2-7; 14 nucleotides line up with TRBD2. The CDR3 runs 16 residues. J lost 5 bases, V lost 3 bases, and 7 bases had no gene match. Germline V gene data show CDR1 as SGHRS and CDR2 as YFSETQ.

The chain recombines TRBV19 with TRBJ1-4; unclear D gene. The CDR3 totals 14 residues. V was clipped by 3 bases and J by 7 bases, with 12 bases between them. From germline, CDR1 is LNHDA and CDR2 SQIVND (reference sequence). This chain's CDR3 is CASSIFPTPEKLFF. In DNA form, the CDR3 reads TGTGCCAGTAGTATTTTTCCGACTCCTGAAAAACTGTTTTTT.

A single count supports this clone. This sequence joins TRBV28 and TRBJ2-5; TRBD2 matches at 7 bases. The CDR3 totals 14 residues. Looked up from germline, CDR1 is MDHEN and CDR2 is SYDVKM. The trim removed 2 bases at V and 5 bases at J, leaving 5 bases unmatched. CDR3 loop: CASSLGGGFETQYF. As DNA, the CDR3 is TGTGCCAGCAGTTTAGGGGGGGGGTTCGAGACCCAGTACTTC.

J is TRBJ2-7 and V is TRBV4-2; 8 bases fit TRBD1. V was clipped by 5 bases and J by 0 bases; unmatched bases: 3. The CDR3 runs to 14 residues. CDR1 LGHNA and CDR2 YNFKEQ come from the germline V gene. The CDR3 DNA follows: TGTGCCAGCAGCTCAGGGGGCGGCTCCTACGAGCAGTACTTC. As protein: CASSSGGGSYEQYF.

This clone was detected a few times. This rearrangement joins TRBV29-1 to TRBJ2-2, with unresolved D. V lost 5 bases, J lost 9 bases, and 10 bases lay in between. The CDR3 totals 11 residues. Germline assignment: CDR1 SQVTM and CDR2 ANQGSEA. The CDR3 nucleotides are TGCAGCGTTTCACAGAGCTGGGAGCTGTTTTTT. Translation gives CSVSQSWELFF.

V usage is TRBV11-2 and J usage is TRBJ2-7; 10 positions match TRBD1. With V trimmed by 3 bases and J by 4 bases, 3 bases remained unmatched. The CDR3 has 14 residues. Germline V gives CDR1 SGHAT, CDR2 FQNNGV. In DNA form, the CDR3 reads TGTGCCAGCAGCTTCGGACAGGGGGATTACGAGCAGTACTTC. This gives the protein CASSFGQGDYEQYF. Filled out from reference TRBV11-2 and TRBJ2-7, the complete variable domain reads EAGVAQSPRYKIIEKRQSVAFWCNPISGHATLYWYQQILGQGPKLLIQFQNNGVVDDSQLPKDRFSAERLKGVDSTLKIQPAKLEDSAVYLCASSFGQGDYEQYFGPGTRLTVT.

This rearrangement joins TRBV7-9 to TRBJ2-7, with a tentative D call TRBD1 (6 bases). The CDR3 sequence is 15 residues long. With 1 base removed from V and 5 bases from J, the gap between germline ends came to 15 bases. CDR1 and CDR2 (germline): SEHNR, FQNEAQ (reference sequence). The DNA for the CDR3 is TGTGCCAGCAGCTTAGGCGGCCTCAGGGGAAACGAGCAGTACTTC. This codes for CASSLGGLRGNEQYF.

This chain connects TRBV4-2 to TRBJ1-3; 8 bases match TRBD1. The germline V gene has CDR1 LGHNA and CDR2 YNFKEQ. The CDR3 consists of 19 residues. After removal of 4 bases from V and 2 bases from J, the junction contained 16 bases not matched to a gene. This chain's CDR3 is CASSRTGQGEISTGNTIYF. CDR3 DNA sequence: TGTGCCAGCAGCCGGACTGGACAGGGAGAAATAAGTACTGGAAACACCATATATTTT.

This chain joins TRBV20-1 and TRBJ1-5; no clear D. Germline V gene sequence: CDR1 DFQATT, CDR2 SNEGSKA (reference sequence). Trimming took 3 bases from V and 2 from J, leaving 8 bases between them. The CDR3 spans 13 residues. CDR3 in DNA: TGCAGTGCTAGTGGCCAGGGCAATCAGCCCCAGCATTTT. Protein sequence: CSASGQGNQPQHF.

The chain links TRBV28 to TRBJ2-1, with 7 bases aligning to TRBD2. The V gene end was trimmed by 5 bases and the J gene end by 2 bases; junction bases not matched to a gene: 6. The CDR3 extends over 15 amino acids. Looked up from germline, CDR1 is MDHEN and CDR2 is SYDVKM. The CDR3 loop is CASSPGGTTYNEQFF. CDR3 nucleotides: TGTGCCAGCAGTCCCGGAGGGACTACCTACAATGAGCAGTTCTTC.

The genes are TRBV30 and TRBJ1-5, with 10 bases lining up with TRBD1. The CDR3 spans 16 residues. Looked up from germline, CDR1 is GTSNPN and CDR2 is SVGIG (reference sequence). V lost 2 bases to trimming and J lost 3 bases; unmatched junction nucleotides: 7. CDR3 amino acids: CAWSRPDRGDNQPQHF. CDR3 DNA: TGTGCCTGGAGTCGACCGGACAGGGGGGACAATCAGCCCCAGCATTTT.

V usage is TRBV28 and J usage is TRBJ2-7, with D possibly being TRBD1 (5 bases). Per the germline V gene, CDR1 is MDHEN and CDR2 is SYDVKM. Trimming cost V 5 bases and J 3 bases, with 14 bases left between them. The CDR3 has 14 amino acids. Here the CDR3 DNA reads TGTGCCAGCAGTCTTAGGACATTTCTCTACGAGCAGTACTTC. This gives the protein CASSLRTFLYEQYF.

This rearrangement joins TRBV2 to TRBJ2-1; 10 nucleotides line up with TRBD2. The CDR3 contains 15 residues. Unmatched junction bases numbered 9, after V lost 8 bases and J lost 5 bases. The germline V gene has CDR1 SNHLY and CDR2 FYNNEI. Here the CDR3 DNA reads TGTGCCAGCCGGAGCGGGAGGGCCCTCGACAATGAGCAGTTCTTC. Amino acids: CASRSGRALDNEQFF.

The V call is TRBV7-2, the J call TRBJ2-5; TRBD2 might be the D (6 bases). Germline assignment: CDR1 SGHTA and CDR2 FQGNSA. Trimming cost V 0 bases and J 2 bases, with 13 bases left between them. This CDR3 comprises 16 residues. The CDR3 DNA follows: TGTGCCAGCAGCTTAGCGCCCTCGCGGGGTCAAGAGACCCAGTACTTC. Translation: CASSLAPSRGQETQYF.

Remarks on this clone: This sample also contains other DNA sequences that code for the same CDR3. This chain connects TRBV6-5 to TRBJ1-1; a possible D gene is TRBD1 (5 bases). Germline V gene sequence: CDR1 MNHEY, CDR2 SVGAGI. This CDR3 comprises 14 residues. The V end was cut by 2 bases, the J end by 0 bases, with 7 bases between. This CDR3 is CASSYGGVNTEAFF. The CDR3, as DNA: TGTGCCAGCAGTTACGGAGGGGTGAACACTGAAGCTTTCTTT.

The gene calls are TRBV7-9 and TRBJ1-2; TRBD1 aligns across 9 bases. With 1 base clipped from V and 5 bases from J, the junction kept 5 bases outside the gene matches. This CDR3 region has 15 residues. CDR1 is SEHNR and CDR2 is FQNEAQ in the germline V gene (reference sequence). CDR3 nucleotides: TGTGCCAGCAGCTTAGGGGGGACAGGGAAGTATGGCTACACCTTC. This translates into CASSLGGTGKYGYTF.

The chain employs TRBV28 and TRBJ1-6; D is undetermined. This CDR3 region has 12 residues. Trimming shortened V by 2 bases and J by 7 bases, and 3 bases separated the two germline ends. Germline assignment: CDR1 MDHEN and CDR2 SYDVKM. CDR3 in DNA: TGTGCCAGCAGTTTAGAGAATTCACCCCTCCACTTT. This gives the protein CASSLENSPLHF.